This is a list of T cell receptor beta chains from one sample in a study of technical replicates of blood from several donors. Measured with immunoSEQ multiplex PCR; TCRdb has only the in-frame clones, and not every one. The data contain 82,000 or so clones, 96% of them singletons. Sequenced sample: T cells isolated from PBMCs. The receptors were sampled from a human donor in good health. The CDR3 runs from the conserved cysteine through the conserved F or W.

j_gene: TRBJ1-1
v_gene: TRBV6-5
CDR3aa: CASSYIGRENTEAFF

j_gene: TRBJ2-5
v_gene: TRBV11-2
CDR3aa: CASSTLAGGLETQYF

j_gene: TRBJ2-3
v_gene: TRBV25-1
CDR3aa: CASSWDRLTDTQYF

j_gene: TRBJ1-1
v_gene: TRBV6-6
CDR3aa: CASSYSPRFEAFF

j_gene: TRBJ2-1
v_gene: TRBV9
CDR3aa: CASSPPGTPGKLPQFF

j_gene: TRBJ2-3
v_gene: TRBV27
CDR3aa: CASSLSFRGGDTQYF

j_gene: TRBJ1-5
v_gene: TRBV20-1
CDR3aa: CSASGPGPQHF

j_gene: TRBJ2-7
v_gene: TRBV6-5
CDR3aa: CASSYSGDSSYEQYF

j_gene: TRBJ1-1
v_gene: TRBV5-1
CDR3aa: CASSLAVNMNTEAFF

j_gene: TRBJ2-5
v_gene: TRBV21-1
CDR3aa: CASSKEQYGRETQYF

j_gene: TRBJ2-1
v_gene: TRBV11-3
CDR3aa: CASSPGTLSEEEQFF

j_gene: TRBJ2-3
v_gene: TRBV6-5
CDR3aa: CASSFGDTQYF

j_gene: TRBJ1-1
v_gene: TRBV11-2
CDR3aa: CASSLNQGASEAFF

j_gene: TRBJ1-4
v_gene: TRBV14
CDR3aa: CASSPGTGQKLFF

j_gene: TRBJ1-1
v_gene: TRBV29-1
CDR3aa: CSVARGGTEAFF

j_gene: TRBJ1-2
v_gene: TRBV7-2
CDR3aa: CASSLAGQYGYTF

j_gene: TRBJ2-1
v_gene: TRBV30
CDR3aa: CAWRASTYNEQFF

j_gene: TRBJ2-7
v_gene: TRBV18
CDR3aa: CASSPTGQGAYEQYF

j_gene: TRBJ2-7
v_gene: TRBV5-1
CDR3aa: CASSLAGFEQYF

j_gene: TRBJ2-7
v_gene: TRBV19
CDR3aa: CASSIRGYEQYF

j_gene: TRBJ2-2
v_gene: TRBV25-1
CDR3aa: CASSECTSGYTGELFF

j_gene: TRBJ2-1
v_gene: TRBV29-1
CDR3aa: CSVRGLAGLEQFF

j_gene: TRBJ2-2
v_gene: TRBV21-1
CDR3aa: CASSKVSREKNTGELFF

j_gene: TRBJ2-2
v_gene: TRBV2
CDR3aa: CASSEFSRGGELFF

j_gene: TRBJ1-2
v_gene: TRBV7-9
CDR3aa: CASSFGAEDYGYTF

j_gene: TRBJ2-5
v_gene: TRBV4-1
CDR3aa: CASSQSGTAKETQYF

j_gene: TRBJ2-5
v_gene: TRBV11-2
CDR3aa: CASSLESSGVLRETQYF

j_gene: TRBJ1-2
v_gene: TRBV11-3
CDR3aa: CASSLKGGYGYTF

j_gene: TRBJ1-2
v_gene: TRBV27
CDR3aa: CASSSDRGYGYTF

j_gene: TRBJ2-1
v_gene: TRBV29-1
CDR3aa: CSVVEDSWGEQFF

j_gene: TRBJ1-2
v_gene: TRBV6-6
CDR3aa: CAGGGVYGYTF

j_gene: TRBJ2-2
v_gene: TRBV6-1
CDR3aa: CASSEGSSGYTGELFF

j_gene: TRBJ2-7
v_gene: TRBV6-1
CDR3aa: CASSDTGFYEQYF

j_gene: TRBJ2-2
v_gene: TRBV7-7
CDR3aa: CASSLVGGDTGELFF

j_gene: TRBJ1-2
v_gene: TRBV9
CDR3aa: CASSVDLGGYGYTF

j_gene: TRBJ1-4
v_gene: TRBV7-9
CDR3aa: CASSLGTGAVNEKLFF

j_gene: TRBJ2-2
v_gene: TRBV4-1
CDR3aa: CASSQDFASGRGELFF

j_gene: TRBJ1-1
v_gene: TRBV2
CDR3aa: CASSVDGEGTEAFF

j_gene: TRBJ1-5
v_gene: TRBV28
CDR3aa: CASSFRGPQHF

j_gene: TRBJ2-3
v_gene: TRBV9
CDR3aa: CASSGLEREIADTQYF

j_gene: TRBJ2-7
v_gene: TRBV25-1
CDR3aa: CASSNTLKDTLSYEQYF

j_gene: TRBJ2-2
v_gene: TRBV5-1
CDR3aa: CASSFEPGEIGELFF

j_gene: TRBJ1-1
v_gene: TRBV5-4
CDR3aa: CASSLEAGGTEAFF

j_gene: TRBJ1-3
v_gene: TRBV19
CDR3aa: CASSREQGKGGNTIYF

j_gene: TRBJ2-2
v_gene: TRBV30
CDR3aa: CAWSALQAGELFF

j_gene: TRBJ1-2
v_gene: TRBV29-1
CDR3aa: CSAAGGGGNYGYTF

j_gene: TRBJ1-2
v_gene: TRBV28
CDR3aa: CASSLSPGGNGYTF

j_gene: TRBJ2-5
v_gene: TRBV6-1
CDR3aa: CASKLYLVETQYF

j_gene: TRBJ1-2
v_gene: TRBV11-2
CDR3aa: CASTPPYSNYGYTF

j_gene: TRBJ2-5
v_gene: TRBV7-6
CDR3aa: CASSLPTSGVQETQYF

j_gene: TRBJ1-1
v_gene: TRBV5-4
CDR3aa: CASSLSVYPEAFF

j_gene: TRBJ2-1
v_gene: TRBV19
CDR3aa: CASSITAGGTYNEQFF